This T cell receptor beta chain emerged from a study of response to subunit inactivated influenza vaccine. Looked up from germline, CDR1 is SGHRS and CDR2 is YFSETQ. The CDR3 contains 16 residues. The germline V and J ends were trimmed by 5 bases and 2 bases, with 18 bases remaining between them. Using its own MiXCR run on the RT-PCR reads, TCRdb lists one record per CDR3 protein. This sample carries a few hundred thousand distinct CDR3 sequences, approximately 11% of them seen once, and the ten largest clones take approximately 12%. The receptor's source is a man between 45 and 60 years old who received an inactivated influenza vaccine. The sequenced sample was PBMCs from blood, obtained 40 to 50 days after vaccination. This rearrangement joins TRBV5-1 to TRBJ2-3; D may be TRBD2 (5 bases). The CDR3 DNA follows: TGCGCCAGCAGACGTACCGGACTGGCTACCACAGATACGCAGTATTTT. Its protein product is CASRRTGLATTDTQYF.